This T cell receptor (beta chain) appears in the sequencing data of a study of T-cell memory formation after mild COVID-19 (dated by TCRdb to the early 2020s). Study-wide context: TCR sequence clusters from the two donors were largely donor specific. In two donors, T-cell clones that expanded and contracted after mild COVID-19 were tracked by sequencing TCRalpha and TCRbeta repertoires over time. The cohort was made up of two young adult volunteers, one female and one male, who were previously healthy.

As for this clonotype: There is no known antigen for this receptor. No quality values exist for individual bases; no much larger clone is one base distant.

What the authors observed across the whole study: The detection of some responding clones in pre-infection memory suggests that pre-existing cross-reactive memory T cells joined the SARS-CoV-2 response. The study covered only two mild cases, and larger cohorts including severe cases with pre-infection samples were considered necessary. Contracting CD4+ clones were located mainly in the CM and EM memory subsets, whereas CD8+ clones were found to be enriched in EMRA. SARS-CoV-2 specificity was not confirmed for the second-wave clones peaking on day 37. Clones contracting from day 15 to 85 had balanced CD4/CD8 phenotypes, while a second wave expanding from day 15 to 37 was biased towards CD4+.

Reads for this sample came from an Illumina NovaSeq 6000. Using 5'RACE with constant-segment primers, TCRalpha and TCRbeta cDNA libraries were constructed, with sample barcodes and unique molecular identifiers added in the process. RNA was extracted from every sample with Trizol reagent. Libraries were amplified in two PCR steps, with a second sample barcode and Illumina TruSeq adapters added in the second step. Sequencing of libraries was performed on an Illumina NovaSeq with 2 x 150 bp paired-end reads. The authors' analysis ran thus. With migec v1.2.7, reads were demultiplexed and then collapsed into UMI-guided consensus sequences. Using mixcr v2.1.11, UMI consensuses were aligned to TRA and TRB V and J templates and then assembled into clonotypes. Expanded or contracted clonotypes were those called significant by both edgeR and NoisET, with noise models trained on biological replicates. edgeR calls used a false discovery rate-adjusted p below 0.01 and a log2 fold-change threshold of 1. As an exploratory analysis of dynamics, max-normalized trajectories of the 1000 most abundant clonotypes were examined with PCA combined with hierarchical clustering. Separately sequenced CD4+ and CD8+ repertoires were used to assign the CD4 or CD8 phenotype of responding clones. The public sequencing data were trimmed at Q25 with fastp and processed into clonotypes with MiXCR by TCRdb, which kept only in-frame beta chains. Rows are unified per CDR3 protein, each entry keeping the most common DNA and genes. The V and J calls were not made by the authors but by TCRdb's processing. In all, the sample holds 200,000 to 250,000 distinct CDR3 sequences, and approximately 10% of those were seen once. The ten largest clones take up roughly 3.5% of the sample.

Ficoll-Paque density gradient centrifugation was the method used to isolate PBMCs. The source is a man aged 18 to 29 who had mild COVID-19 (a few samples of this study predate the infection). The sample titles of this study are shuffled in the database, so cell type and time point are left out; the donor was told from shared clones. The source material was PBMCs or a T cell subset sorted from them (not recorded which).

The DNA sequence reads TGCGCCAGCAGTGCTAGCGGGGGAGTCGGTGAGCAGTTCTTC. Protein translation: CASSASGGVGEQFF. The rearrangement joined TRBV10-1 to TRBJ2-1, and 10 bases in between align with TRBD2. Unmatched junction bases come to 6, with V trimmed by 4 bases and J by 9 bases. CDR1 is given as WNHNN and CDR2 as SYGVQD, both from the germline V gene (reference sequence). Its CDR3 holds 14 amino acids, cysteine through phenylalanine. CDR3 DNA only is kept here, 42 bases in frame from base 1.